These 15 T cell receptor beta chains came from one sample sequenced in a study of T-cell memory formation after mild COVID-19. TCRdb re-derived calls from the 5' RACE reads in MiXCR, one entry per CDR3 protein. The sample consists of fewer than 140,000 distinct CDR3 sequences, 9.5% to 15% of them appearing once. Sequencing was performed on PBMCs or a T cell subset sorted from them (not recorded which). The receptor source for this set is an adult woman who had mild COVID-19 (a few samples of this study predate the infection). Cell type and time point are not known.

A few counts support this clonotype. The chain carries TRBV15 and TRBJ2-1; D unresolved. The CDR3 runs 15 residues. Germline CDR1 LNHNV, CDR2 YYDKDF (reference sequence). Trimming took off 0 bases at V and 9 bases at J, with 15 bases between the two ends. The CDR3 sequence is CATSRDRGRLSEQFF. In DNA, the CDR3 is TGTGCCACCAGCAGAGACCGCGGACGATTGAGTGAGCAGTTCTTC.

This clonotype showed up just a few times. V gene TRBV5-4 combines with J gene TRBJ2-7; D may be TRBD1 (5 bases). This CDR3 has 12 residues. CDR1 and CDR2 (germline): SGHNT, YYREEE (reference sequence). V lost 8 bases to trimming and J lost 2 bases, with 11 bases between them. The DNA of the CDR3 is TGTGCCAGACAGGATACCCCCTACGAGCAGTACTTC. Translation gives CARQDTPYEQYF.

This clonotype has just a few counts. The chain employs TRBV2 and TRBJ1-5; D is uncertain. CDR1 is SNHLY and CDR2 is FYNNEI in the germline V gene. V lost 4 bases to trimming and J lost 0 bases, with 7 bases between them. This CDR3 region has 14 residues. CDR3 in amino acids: CASSGTDSNQPQHF. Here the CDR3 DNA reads TGTGCCAGCAGTGGCACAGATAGCAATCAGCCCCAGCATTTT.

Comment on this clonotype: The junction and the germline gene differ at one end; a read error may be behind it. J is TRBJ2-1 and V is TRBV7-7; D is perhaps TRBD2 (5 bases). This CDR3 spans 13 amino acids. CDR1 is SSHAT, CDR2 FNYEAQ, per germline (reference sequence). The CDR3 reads CASSASPGDEQFF. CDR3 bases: TGTGCTAGCAGCGCTAGCCCCGGTGATGAGCAGTTCTTC.

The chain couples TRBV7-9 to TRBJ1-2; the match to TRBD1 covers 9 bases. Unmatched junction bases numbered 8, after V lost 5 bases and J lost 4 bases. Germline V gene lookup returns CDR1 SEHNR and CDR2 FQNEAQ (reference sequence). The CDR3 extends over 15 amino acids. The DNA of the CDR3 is TGTGCCAGCAGCGTGCCTCCGGGACAGGGCTATGGCTACACCTTC. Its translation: CASSVPPGQGYGYTF.

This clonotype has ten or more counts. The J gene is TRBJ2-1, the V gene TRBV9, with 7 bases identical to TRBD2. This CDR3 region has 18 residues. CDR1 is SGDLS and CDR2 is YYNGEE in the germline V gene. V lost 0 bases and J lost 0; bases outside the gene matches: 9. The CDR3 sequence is CASSVDLVGGSSYNEQFF. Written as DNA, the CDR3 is TGTGCCAGCAGCGTAGATCTAGTAGGCGGGAGCTCCTACAATGAGCAGTTCTTC.

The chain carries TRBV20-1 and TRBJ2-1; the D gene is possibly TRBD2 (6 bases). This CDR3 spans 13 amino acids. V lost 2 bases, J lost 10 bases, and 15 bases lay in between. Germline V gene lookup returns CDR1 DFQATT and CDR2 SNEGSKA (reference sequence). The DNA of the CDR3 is TGCAGTGCTAGAACCCTCGCGGGACCCGAGCAGTTCTTC. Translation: CSARTLAGPEQFF.

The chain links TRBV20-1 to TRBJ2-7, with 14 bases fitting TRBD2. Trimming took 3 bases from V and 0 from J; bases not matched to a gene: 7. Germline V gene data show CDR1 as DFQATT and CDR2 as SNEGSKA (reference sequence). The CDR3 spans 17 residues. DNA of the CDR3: TGCAGTGCTAGGGGACTAGCGGGGGCCTCTAGCTCCTACGAGCAGTACTTC. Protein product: CSARGLAGASSSYEQYF.

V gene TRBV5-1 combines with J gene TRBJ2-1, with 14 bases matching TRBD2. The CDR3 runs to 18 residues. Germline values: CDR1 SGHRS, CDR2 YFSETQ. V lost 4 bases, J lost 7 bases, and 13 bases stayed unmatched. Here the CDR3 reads CASSNLGTSGSFGNEQFF. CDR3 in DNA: TGCGCCAGCAGCAATCTCGGGACTAGCGGGAGTTTTGGGAATGAGCAGTTCTTC.

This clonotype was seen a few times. CDR3 nucleotides: TGTGCCAGCAGCCCCCCCCACGGGGAGTACAATGAGCAGTTCTTC. Its translation is CASSPPHGEYNEQFF. This chain joins TRBV9 and TRBJ2-1; D possibly corresponds to TRBD2 (5 bases). There are 15 residues in the CDR3. The germline V gene has CDR1 SGDLS and CDR2 YYNGEE. Trimming pared 4 bases from V and 4 bases from J, leaving 15 bases between.

The CDR3 sequence is CASSAGGPGEQYF. The DNA of the CDR3 is TGTGCCAGTAGTGCGGGGGGCCCCGGCGAGCAGTACTTC. The chain has TRBV19 and TRBJ2-7, with 8 bases aligning to TRBD2. Germline CDR1 and CDR2: LNHDA and SQIVND (reference sequence). The CDR3 has 13 amino acids. V shed 5 bases and J 6 bases; nucleotides not matched to a gene: 6.

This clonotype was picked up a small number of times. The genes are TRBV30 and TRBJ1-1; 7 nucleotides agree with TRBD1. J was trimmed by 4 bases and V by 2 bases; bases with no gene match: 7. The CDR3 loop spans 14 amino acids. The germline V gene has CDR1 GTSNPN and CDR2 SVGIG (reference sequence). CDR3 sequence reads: CAWSWDSWGTEAFF. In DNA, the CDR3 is TGTGCCTGGAGTTGGGACAGCTGGGGCACTGAAGCTTTCTTT.

For the CDR3, the DNA is TGTGCCAGCAGCGTAGGCCCACTAGCGGGGGGTGGCACAGATACGCAGTATTTT. Translation: CASSVGPLAGGGTDTQYF. The rearrangement uses TRBV9 and TRBJ2-3; 12 bases fit TRBD2. Germline V gene lookup returns CDR1 SGDLS and CDR2 YYNGEE. The CDR3 contains 18 residues. With V trimmed by 0 bases and J by 1 base, 6 bases remained unmatched.

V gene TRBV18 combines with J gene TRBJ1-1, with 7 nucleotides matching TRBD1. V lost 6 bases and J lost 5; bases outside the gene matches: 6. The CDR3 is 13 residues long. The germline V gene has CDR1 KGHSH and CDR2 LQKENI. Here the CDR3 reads CASSQDRRTEAFF. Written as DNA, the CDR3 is TGTGCCAGCTCCCAGGACAGGCGGACTGAAGCTTTCTTT. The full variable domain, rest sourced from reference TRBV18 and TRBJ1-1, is NAGVMQNPRHLVRRRGQEARLRCSPMKGHSHVYWYRQLPEEGLKFMVYLQKENIIDESGMPKERFSAEFPKEGPSILRIQQVVRGDSAAYFCASSQDRRTEAFFGQGTRLTVV.

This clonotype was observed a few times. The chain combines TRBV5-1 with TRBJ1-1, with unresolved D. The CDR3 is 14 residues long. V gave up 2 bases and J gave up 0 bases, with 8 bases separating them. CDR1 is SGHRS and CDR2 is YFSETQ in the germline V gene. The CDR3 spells CASSLQSMNTEAFF. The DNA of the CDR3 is TGCGCCAGCAGCTTACAGAGTATGAACACTGAAGCTTTCTTT.